This T cell receptor beta chain was sequenced in a study of early T cells in non-severe SARS-CoV-2 infection (dated by TCRdb to about 2021). Background on the whole study: TCR sequencing used bulk RNA from unsorted whole blood, so alpha and beta chains could not be paired.

This clonotype was seen repeatedly, ten times or more. Its antigen remains unidentified. No base-level quality is on record; no much larger clone is a single base apart. V and J are truncated by 6 bases and 1 base respectively, leaving an intervening sequence of 13 bases. The CDR3, cysteine through phenylalanine, is 14 amino acids long. The DNA shown is the 42-base CDR3, in frame from base 1. The germline V gene specifies SNHLY as CDR1 and FYNNEI as CDR2. The research as a whole found: VDJdb matching was skewed toward anti-spike CD8 responses and likely underestimated virus-specific expansions, missing private and CD4 specificities.

A case-control design nested within a healthcare worker cohort in London, UK, was used, with weekly nasopharyngeal swab PCR tests and blood sampling performed. Healthcare workers were recruited during the week of the UK lockdown, between 23 and 31 March 2020, and followed weekly for up to roughly 16 weeks. Receptor libraries were prepared by 5' RACE. The sequencer was a NextSeq 500. To correct for sequencing error and PCR bias, the TCR library protocol tagged individual cDNA molecules with unique molecular identifiers. TCR alpha and beta chains were both sequenced, and the abundances of alpha and beta sequences in each sample were closely correlated with each other. The original methods were these. Decombinator V4 was used to perform V gene, J gene and CDR3 annotation of TCR sequences. TCRs were defined as expanded if a significant change between any two time points was detected under a Poisson model with p below 0.0001. TCR abundances were normalised to the total number of TCRs sequenced per sample and were expressed as counts per million. MAIT TCRs were defined by TRAV1-2 paired with TRAJ12, TRAJ20 or TRAJ33, and iNKT TCRs by TRAV10 paired with TRAJ18. VDJdb, accessed on 1 November 2021, was searched for TCRs annotated for CMV, EBV and SARS-CoV-2, and TCRs annotated for more than one antigen were excluded. The public reads were reprocessed in TCRdb via fastp at Q25 and MiXCR, keeping in-frame beta chains. Every entry covers one CDR3 protein and lists the most common genes and DNA from its rows. The V and J calls were determined by TCRdb, not by the authors. The sample data list 30,000 to 40,000 distinct CDR3 sequences, and 5.8% of these were observed just once. Of the sample, 7.6% falls within the top ten clones.

Sequenced sample: whole blood. The sequence joins TRBV2 to TRBJ2-7; TRBD1 could be the D gene, as 5 bases match. The TCR was taken from an adult who was a healthcare worker with PCR-confirmed SARS-CoV-2 infection or an uninfected control (not recorded which). The DNA reads TGTGCCAGCAGGGGGCCCAGGGTTTCCTACGAGCAGTACTTC. It translates as CASRGPRVSYEQYF. Beyond the CDR3, the reference TRBV2 and TRBJ2-7 genes provide the residues; the full variable domain reads: EPEVTQTPSHQVTQMGQEVILRCVPISNHLYFYWYRQILGQKVEFLVSFYNNEISEKSEIFDDQFSVERPDGSNFTLKIRSTKLEDSAMYFCASRGPRVSYEQYFGPGTRLTVT.